A selection of T cell receptor beta chains follows, all from one sample in a study of blood T cell repertoires in COVID-19. The table came from immunoSEQ multiplex PCR; TCRdb's copy has only in-frame clones and leaves some out. This sample has 300,000 to 350,000 clones, with about 91% found just once. Sequenced sample: peripheral blood. These TCRs come from a woman aged 25-40 years with COVID-19, enrolled during active disease. The CDR3 runs from the conserved cysteine through the conserved F or W. The D gene is left open where the match is weak. Clone size is shown for a subset of rows, as once, few, many or a class of expanded clone.

TRBV6-6	TRBJ2-3	TRBD2	once	CASSYRASGGGEYF	TGTGCCAGCAGTTACCGGGCTAGCGGGGGTGGGGAGTATTTT
TRBV4-1	TRBJ2-1	NA	NA	CASRIAETSYNEQFF	TGCGCCAGCAGGATAGCGGAGACCTCCTACAATGAGCAGTTCTTC
TRBV5-1	TRBJ2-3	TRBD2	NA	CASSPSGDRTDTQYF	TGCGCCAGCAGCCCGAGCGGGGACCGCACAGATACGCAGTATTTT
TRBV6-6	TRBJ1-4	TRBD1	NA	CASSYSAAGGDEKLFF	TGTGCCAGCAGTTACTCGGCGGCAGGGGGAGATGAAAAACTGTTTTTT
TRBV7-9	TRBJ2-5	NA	NA	CASSQHRDYQETQYF	TGTGCCAGCAGTCAACACCGGGACTACCAAGAGACCCAGTACTTC
TRBV2	TRBJ2-3	TRBD2	NA	CASTGLAWDPTDTQYF	TGTGCCAGCACTGGACTAGCTTGGGACCCAACAGATACGCAGTATTTT
TRBV6-8	TRBJ1-6	NA	NA	CACPLGSSYNSPLHF	TGTGCCTGCCCTTTGGGGAGCTCCTATAATTCACCCCTCCACTTT
TRBV19	TRBJ1-2	NA	few	CASSPFGDYYGYTF	TGTGCCAGTAGCCCTTTCGGCGACTATTACGGCTACACCTTC
TRBV7-9	TRBJ1-1	NA	NA	CASSRTVSTEEAFF	TGTGCCAGCAGCCGGACAGTCTCTACGGAGGAAGCTTTCTTT
TRBV27	TRBJ1-2	TRBD1	once	CASVYRDRDYRYYGYTF	TGTGCCAGCGTCTACCGGGACAGGGATTATCGTTACTATGGCTACACCTTC
TRBV6-5	TRBJ2-1	TRBD2	once	CASSTGGSGKNEQFF	TGTGCCAGCAGCACGGGGGGGTCTGGGAAGAATGAGCAGTTCTTC
TRBV11-2	TRBJ2-7	TRBD2	NA	CASSLDARTSGSYEQYF	TGTGCCAGCAGCTTAGATGCGCGGACTAGCGGTTCCTACGAGCAGTACTTC
TRBV7-9	TRBJ2-1	NA	NA	CASSSTTGKNEQFF	TGTGCCAGCAGCTCCACAACAGGGAAGAATGAGCAGTTCTTC
TRBV7-9	TRBJ1-6	NA	NA	CASSLANRQSPPSPLHF	TGTGCCAGCAGCTTAGCGAACAGACAGTCCCCCCCTTCACCCCTCCACTTT
TRBV19	TRBJ2-7	NA	NA	CASSIVPSSEQYF	TGTGCCAGTAGTATAGTTCCGAGTAGCGAGCAGTACTTC
TRBV7-9	TRBJ1-2	NA	once	CASSQISANLGGYGYTF	TGTGCCAGCAGCCAGATATCGGCAAACCTAGGGGGCTATGGCTACACCTTC
TRBV5-1	TRBJ2-3	NA	NA	CASSPIRGGPTDTQYF	TGCGCCAGCAGCCCCATTAGGGGGGGACCCACAGATACGCAGTATTTT
TRBV29-1	TRBJ2-1	TRBD1	NA	CSVQQGTEQFF	TGCAGCGTACAACAGGGGACTGAGCAGTTCTTC
TRBV27	TRBJ2-3	NA	once	CASPWTPFTDTQYF	TGTGCCAGCCCCTGGACACCGTTTACAGATACGCAGTATTTT
TRBV27	TRBJ2-7	TRBD1	NA	CASSPGTGKDFSHEQYF	TGTGCCAGCAGCCCTGGGACAGGCAAGGACTTCTCCCACGAGCAGTACTTC
TRBV6-6	TRBJ1-5	NA	NA	CASSPRPGGDQPQHF	TGTGCCAGCAGCCCGCGGCCGGGGGGCGATCAGCCCCAGCATTTT
TRBV12-3/TRBV12-4	TRBJ1-5	NA	NA	CASSFNSNQPQHF	TGTGCCAGCAGTTTTAATAGCAATCAGCCCCAGCATTTT
TRBV7-9	TRBJ2-2	TRBD2	NA	CASSLSRGSGGELFF	TGTGCCAGCAGCTTATCGCGGGGGTCAGGCGGGGAGCTGTTTTTT
TRBV2	TRBJ1-6	NA	NA	CASSEARGGRGSPLHF	TGTGCCAGCAGTGAAGCGAGAGGGGGAAGAGGATCACCCCTCCACTTT
TRBV6-4	TRBJ2-3	TRBD1	few	CASSATGGTDTQYF	TGTGCCAGCAGTGCCACAGGGGGCACAGATACGCAGTATTTT
TRBV30	TRBJ2-1	NA	NA	CAWGGYLDTILGDEQFF	TGTGCCTGGGGGGGGTATCTTGACACAATACTAGGCGATGAGCAGTTCTTC
TRBV15	TRBJ2-7	NA	NA	CATSRDDILMARIYEQYF	TGTGCCACCAGCAGAGATGATATTCTAATGGCCAGGATTTACGAGCAGTACTTC
TRBV15	TRBJ1-2	TRBD1	NA	CATSINPGTGHYGYTF	TGTGCCACCAGCATCAATCCCGGGACAGGGCACTATGGCTACACCTTC
TRBV29-1	TRBJ2-1	NA	once	CSVAVARDNEQFF	TGCAGCGTTGCGGTAGCCAGGGACAATGAGCAGTTCTTC
TRBV12-3/TRBV12-4	TRBJ1-1	NA	NA	CASNGISDTEAFF	TGTGCCAGCAACGGTATTTCGGACACTGAAGCTTTCTTT
TRBV7-2	TRBJ2-5	NA	NA	CASSRVGQETQYF	TGTGCCAGCAGCCGAGTTGGCCAAGAGACCCAGTACTTC
TRBV11-2	TRBJ1-4	NA	NA	CASSLRGSNEKLFF	TGTGCCAGCAGCTTACGAGGGAGTAATGAAAAACTGTTTTTT
TRBV5-1	TRBJ2-5	NA	NA	CASSLFGEETQYF	TGCGCCAGCAGCTTGTTCGGTGAAGAGACCCAGTACTTC
TRBV10-3	TRBJ2-1	TRBD2	few	CAISEPGLAGGPSSYNEQFF	TGTGCCATCAGTGAACCCGGACTAGCGGGGGGACCAAGCTCCTACAATGAGCAGTTCTTC
TRBV5-1	TRBJ2-5	NA	NA	CASSVDTGLETQYF	TGCGCCAGCAGCGTAGATACAGGGTTAGAGACCCAGTACTTC
TRBV29-1	TRBJ1-2	TRBD1	NA	CSVEGTGNGYTF	TGCAGCGTTGAGGGGACAGGGAATGGCTACACCTTC
TRBV5-6	TRBJ1-5	NA	once	CASSLAITGASNQPQHF	TGTGCCAGCAGCTTGGCAATCACAGGAGCTAGCAATCAGCCCCAGCATTTT
TRBV6-5	TRBJ2-5	NA	NA	CASSHPPRETQYF	TGTGCCAGCAGTCATCCTCCCCGGGAGACCCAGTACTTC
TRBV7-2	TRBJ2-1	TRBD2	NA	CASSLVERGGGEQFF	TGTGCCAGCAGCTTAGTCGAGCGGGGGGGCGGTGAGCAGTTCTTC
TRBV7-6	TRBJ1-3	NA	few	CASSFIPGNTIYF	TGTGCCAGCAGCTTCATCCCTGGAAACACCATATATTTT
TRBV12-3/TRBV12-4	TRBJ1-6	NA	NA	CASSYRTNSPLHF	TGTGCCAGCAGCTACAGGACTAATTCACCCCTCCACTTT
TRBV6-4	TRBJ2-3	NA	NA	CASSESGYDTDTQYF	TGTGCCAGCAGTGAATCAGGGTACGACACAGATACGCAGTATTTT
TRBV6-5	TRBJ2-3	NA	NA	CASRDSYGGSDTQYF	TGTGCCAGCAGGGACAGTTACGGGGGGTCAGATACGCAGTATTTT
TRBV27	TRBJ1-2	NA	NA	CASSLDKTNYGYTF	TGTGCCAGCAGTTTAGACAAGACTAACTATGGCTACACCTTC
TRBV7-8	TRBJ1-1	NA	NA	CASSLTTAGSTEAFF	TGTGCCAGCAGCTTAACGACAGCCGGGAGCACTGAAGCTTTCTTT
TRBV5-1	TRBJ1-1	NA	NA	CASSLKQGHGTEAFF	TGCGCCAGCAGCTTGAAACAGGGTCATGGCACTGAAGCTTTCTTT
TRBV7-2	TRBJ1-6	NA	NA	CASSSGTPDSPLHF	TGTGCCAGCAGCTCAGGGACTCCGGATTCACCCCTCCACTTT
TRBV27	TRBJ2-1	TRBD2	few	CASSLGGEGYNEQFF	TGTGCCAGCAGTTTAGGAGGGGAGGGTTACAATGAGCAGTTCTTC
TRBV3-1/TRBV3-2	TRBJ2-1	NA	NA	CASSTPGYNEQFF	TGTGCCAGCAGCACCCCGGGATACAATGAGCAGTTCTTC
TRBV3-1/TRBV3-2	TRBJ1-1	TRBD1	NA	CASSQGQGGRTEAFF	TGTGCCAGCAGCCAGGGACAGGGTGGGAGAACTGAAGCTTTCTTT
TRBV29-1	TRBJ1-2	TRBD1	NA	CSVDRGEGSGYTF	TGCAGCGTCGACAGGGGAGAAGGTAGTGGCTACACCTTC
TRBV18	TRBJ1-2	NA	NA	CASSPLTGGTDYGYTF	TGTGCCAGCTCACCCCTAACTGGAGGGACGGATTATGGCTACACCTTC
TRBV7-3	TRBJ1-2	NA	NA	CASSLGPANYGYTF	TGTGCCAGCAGCTTAGGGCCGGCTAACTATGGCTACACCTTC
TRBV6-2/TRBV6-3	TRBJ1-2	NA	NA	CASSQGRAGPGYGYTF	TGTGCCAGCAGTCAGGGGAGAGCCGGACCGGGCTATGGCTACACCTTC
TRBV5-1	TRBJ1-1	TRBD1	NA	CASSETGQGLTEAFF	TGCGCCAGCAGCGAGACTGGACAGGGTTTAACTGAAGCTTTCTTT